This is a list of T cell receptor beta chains from one sample in a study of cytomegalovirus exposure and HLA in healthy donors. The table came from immunoSEQ multiplex PCR; TCRdb's copy has only in-frame clones and leaves some out. The sample lists 100,000 to 150,000 clones; about three quarters were seen once. Sequencing was done on a sample of PBMCs. These TCRs come from a woman aged 60-70 years in good health and CMV-seropositive. Each CDR3 is given with its conserved first and last residue. Each record gives: CDR3 DNA, CDR3 protein, D gene, J gene, V gene, clone size. The D gene is left open where the match is weak. Where a row states a size, it is once, few, many or the class of an expanded clone; other rows omit it.

cdr3_nt: TGTGCCAGCAGCTTAGTTGCAGCGGGAGCGCGCACAGATACGCAGTATTTT; cdr3_aa: CASSLVAAGARTDTQYF; d_call: TRBD2; j_call: TRBJ2-3; v_call: TRBV7-8; clone_size: few
cdr3_nt: TGCGCCAGCAGCCAAGCTCTACTAGCGGGTGAGACCCAGTACTTC; cdr3_aa: CASSQALLAGETQYF; d_call: TRBD2; j_call: TRBJ2-5; v_call: TRBV4-3; clone_size: few
cdr3_nt: TGTGCCATAGGGACAGTACCCACAGATACGCAGTATTTT; cdr3_aa: CAIGTVPTDTQYF; d_call: TRBD1; j_call: TRBJ2-3; v_call: TRBV6-1; clone_size: NA
cdr3_nt: TGTGCCAGCATCCACGACAGGGTTGTCCAGCCCCAGCATTTT; cdr3_aa: CASIHDRVVQPQHF; d_call: TRBD1; j_call: TRBJ1-5; v_call: TRBV6-5; clone_size: NA
cdr3_nt: TGTGCCAGCAGCTTAGCTAGCGCCTATTCCTACGAGCAGTACTTC; cdr3_aa: CASSLASAYSYEQYF; d_call: NA; j_call: TRBJ2-7; v_call: TRBV7-8; clone_size: NA
cdr3_nt: TGCGCCAGCAGCAGACAGGGGGCTAGAGATACGCAGTATTTT; cdr3_aa: CASSRQGARDTQYF; d_call: TRBD1; j_call: TRBJ2-3; v_call: TRBV4-3; clone_size: NA
cdr3_nt: TGTGCCATCAGCGGCCAGGGCTACGAGCAGTACTTC; cdr3_aa: CAISGQGYEQYF; d_call: NA; j_call: TRBJ2-7; v_call: TRBV10-3; clone_size: NA
cdr3_nt: TGTGCCAGCAGCCGGACAGGGGGATATGGCTACACCTTC; cdr3_aa: CASSRTGGYGYTF; d_call: TRBD1; j_call: TRBJ1-2; v_call: TRBV27; clone_size: NA
cdr3_nt: TGCGCCAGCAGCCAAGATCAAGCCAGGGGGGTTCACACCTTC; cdr3_aa: CASSQDQARGVHTF; d_call: TRBD1; j_call: TRBJ1-2; v_call: TRBV4-3; clone_size: NA
cdr3_nt: TGTGCCAGCAGCCGGGACAGCAACTATGGCTACACCTTC; cdr3_aa: CASSRDSNYGYTF; d_call: TRBD1; j_call: TRBJ1-2; v_call: TRBV2; clone_size: NA
cdr3_nt: TGTGCCAGCAGCTTGGGGCAAGGGGGAAGTGGCACCGGGGAGCTGTTTTTT; cdr3_aa: CASSLGQGGSGTGELFF; d_call: NA; j_call: TRBJ2-2; v_call: TRBV5-4; clone_size: NA
cdr3_nt: TGTGCCAGCAGCCAAGAGACGGGCGAGCAGTACTTC; cdr3_aa: CASSQETGEQYF; d_call: NA; j_call: TRBJ2-7; v_call: TRBV4-2; clone_size: once
cdr3_nt: TGTGCCAGCAGCTCCCGGACTAGCGGGGGGGCCCCCGGGGAGCTGTTTTTT; cdr3_aa: CASSSRTSGGAPGELFF; d_call: TRBD2; j_call: TRBJ2-2; v_call: TRBV5-4; clone_size: NA
cdr3_nt: TGCAGCGCCGCCCTAAGGGGCGCTAACACTGAAGCTTTCTTT; cdr3_aa: CSAALRGANTEAFF; d_call: NA; j_call: TRBJ1-1; v_call: TRBV29-1; clone_size: NA
cdr3_nt: TGTGCCTGGAGTGCGGACAGGGTACTCAACAATGAGCAGTTCTTC; cdr3_aa: CAWSADRVLNNEQFF; d_call: TRBD1; j_call: TRBJ2-1; v_call: TRBV30; clone_size: NA